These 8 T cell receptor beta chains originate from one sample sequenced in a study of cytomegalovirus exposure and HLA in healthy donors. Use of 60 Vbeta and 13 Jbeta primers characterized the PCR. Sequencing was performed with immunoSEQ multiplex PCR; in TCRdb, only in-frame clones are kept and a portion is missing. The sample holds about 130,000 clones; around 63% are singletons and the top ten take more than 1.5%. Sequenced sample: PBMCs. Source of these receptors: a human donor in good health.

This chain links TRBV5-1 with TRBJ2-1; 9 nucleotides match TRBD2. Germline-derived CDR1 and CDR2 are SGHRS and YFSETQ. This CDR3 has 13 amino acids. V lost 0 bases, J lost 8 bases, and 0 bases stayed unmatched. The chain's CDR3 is CASSLVAGDEQFF. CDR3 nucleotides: TGCGCCAGCAGCTTGGTAGCGGGGGATGAGCAGTTCTTC.

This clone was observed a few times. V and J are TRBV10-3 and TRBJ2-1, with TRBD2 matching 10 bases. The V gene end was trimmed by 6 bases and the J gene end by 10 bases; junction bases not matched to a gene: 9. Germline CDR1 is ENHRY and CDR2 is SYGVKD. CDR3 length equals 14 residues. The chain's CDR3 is CAIRGSSGSSEQFF. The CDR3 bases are TGTGCCATCAGGGGGTCTAGCGGGAGTTCGGAGCAGTTCTTC.

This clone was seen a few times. Here the CDR3 reads CASSSRAASYEQYF. CDR3 in DNA: TGTGCCAGCAGCTCCAGGGCCGCTAGCTACGAGCAGTACTTC. This chain uses TRBV9 with TRBJ2-7; TRBD1 might be the D (5 bases). The CDR3 has 14 amino acids. Trimming cost V 4 bases and J 3 bases, with 14 bases left between them. The V gene's germline CDR1 is SGDLS and CDR2 YYNGEE.

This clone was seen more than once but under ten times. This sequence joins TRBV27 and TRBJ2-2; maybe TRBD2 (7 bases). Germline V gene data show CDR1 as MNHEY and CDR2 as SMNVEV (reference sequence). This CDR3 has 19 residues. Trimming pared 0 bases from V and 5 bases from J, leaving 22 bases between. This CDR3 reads CASSLSPARRKGGTGELFF. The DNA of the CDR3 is TGTGCCAGCAGTTTATCCCCCGCCCGGAGAAAGGGGGGGACCGGGGAGCTGTTTTTT.

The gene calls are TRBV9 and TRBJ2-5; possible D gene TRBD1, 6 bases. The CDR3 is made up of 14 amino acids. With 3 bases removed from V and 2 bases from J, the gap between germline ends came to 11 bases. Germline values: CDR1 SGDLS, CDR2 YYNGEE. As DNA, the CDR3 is TGTGCCAGCAGCGAGGGGACACAACAAGAGACCCAGTACTTC. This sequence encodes CASSEGTQQETQYF.

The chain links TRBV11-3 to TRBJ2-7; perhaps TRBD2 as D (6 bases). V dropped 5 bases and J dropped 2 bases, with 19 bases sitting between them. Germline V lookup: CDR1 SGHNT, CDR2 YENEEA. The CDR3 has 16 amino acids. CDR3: CASSPWGDLKTYEQYF. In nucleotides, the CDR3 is TGTGCCAGCAGCCCATGGGGGGACTTAAAGACCTACGAGCAGTACTTC.

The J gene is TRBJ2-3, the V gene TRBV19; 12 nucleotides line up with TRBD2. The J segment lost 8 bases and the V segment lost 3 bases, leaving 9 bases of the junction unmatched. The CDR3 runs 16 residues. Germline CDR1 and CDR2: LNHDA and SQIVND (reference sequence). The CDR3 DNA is TGTGCCAGTAGTATTTGGCTAGCGGGAGGGCGCGGTACGCAGTATTTT. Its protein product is CASSIWLAGGRGTQYF.

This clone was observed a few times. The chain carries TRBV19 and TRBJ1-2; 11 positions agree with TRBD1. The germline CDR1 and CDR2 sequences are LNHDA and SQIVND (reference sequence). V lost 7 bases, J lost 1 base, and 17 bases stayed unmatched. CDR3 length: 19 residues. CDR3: CASKIGQGAAVSVNYGYTF. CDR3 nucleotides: TGTGCCAGTAAAATAGGACAGGGGGCGGCGGTTTCAGTTAACTATGGCTACACCTTC.